These 22 T cell receptor beta chains were all obtained from the same sample, sequenced in a study of blood T cell repertoires in COVID-19. Clones were read by immunoSEQ multiplex PCR, and TCRdb kept only the in-frame ones, dropping some. This sample has roughly 50,000 clones, with over 80% found just once. Sequenced input: peripheral blood. The receptors were sampled from a woman aged 60-75 years with active or convalescent COVID-19.

The V gene is TRBV11-2, the J gene TRBJ1-1; D gene unclear. CDR3 length: 14 amino acids. CDR1 SGHAT and CDR2 FQNNGV come from the germline V gene. V lost 3 bases and J 1 base, leaving 9 bases between the germline ends. CDR3 nucleotides: TGTGCCAGCAGCTTCGGGATGGCGAACACTGAAGCTTTCTTT. Encoded protein: CASSFGMANTEAFF.

The J gene is TRBJ1-6, the V gene TRBV6-2 or TRBV6-3, with D possibly being TRBD1 (5 bases). The CDR3 is 16 residues long. Germline CDR1 is MNHEY and CDR2 is SVGEGT. The V end lost 2 bases, the J end lost 2 bases, and 10 bases lay between the germline ends. The CDR3 here is CASSYNSGAYNSPLHF. The DNA of the CDR3 is TGTGCCAGCAGTTACAATTCGGGGGCCTATAATTCACCCCTCCACTTT.

The J gene is TRBJ1-4, the V gene TRBV3-1 (or the pseudogene TRBV3-2); maybe TRBD1 (5 bases). In germline, CDR1 is LGHDT, CDR2 YNNKEL (reference sequence). This CDR3 has 12 residues. Trimming shortened V by 5 bases and J by 4 bases, and 5 bases separated the two germline ends. The CDR3 sequence is CASSTGNEKLFF. The CDR3 DNA reads as TGTGCCAGCAGCACAGGTAATGAAAAACTGTTTTTT.

The V call is TRBV5-1, the J call TRBJ2-3; no firm D call. The CDR3 is 16 amino acids. Germline assignment: CDR1 SGHRS and CDR2 YFSETQ. V lost 0 bases and J lost 0, with 11 bases in between. For the CDR3, the DNA is TGCGCCAGCAGCTTGGGGGTAGCAGCTAGCACAGATACGCAGTATTTT. Translating gives CASSLGVAASTDTQYF.

The gene calls are TRBV29-1 and TRBJ1-1; TRBD1 is a possible D gene (5 bases). Trimming removed 4 bases at V and 4 bases at J, with 19 bases between. The CDR3 has 15 residues. The germline V gene has CDR1 SQVTM and CDR2 ANQGSEA. CDR3 in DNA: TGCAGCGTTGGGGCAGGGTTTGGGGGGAGCACTGAAGCTTTCTTT. Encoded protein: CSVGAGFGGSTEAFF. The variable domain in full, completed from reference TRBV29-1 and TRBJ1-1, reads SAVISQKPSRDICQRGTSLTIQCQVDSQVTMMFWYRQQPGQSLTLIATANQGSEATYESGFVIDKFPISRPNLTFSTLTVSNMSPEDSSIYLCSVGAGFGGSTEAFFGQGTRLTVV.

The count of this clone is one. V is TRBV10-1 and J is TRBJ2-3, with 11 bases fitting TRBD2. The CDR3 sequence is 16 residues long. CDR1 WNHNN and CDR2 SYGVQD come from the germline V gene (reference sequence). The ends lost 9 bases at V and 1 base at J; junction bases unmatched: 9. The CDR3: CARELAGESRTDTQYF. CDR3 nucleotides: TGCGCCAGGGAACTAGCGGGGGAGTCTCGCACAGATACGCAGTATTTT.

The table lists this clone with a count of one. This chain uses TRBV6-5 with TRBJ1-1; 7 nucleotides line up with TRBD1. V was clipped by 2 bases and J by 11 bases; unmatched bases: 17. CDR3 length: 16 amino acids. The germline V gene has CDR1 MNHEY and CDR2 SVGAGI. The DNA of the CDR3 is TGTGCCAGCAGTTACGTACAGGGGTTGGCGGTTACAGACGCTTTCTTT. This codes for CASSYVQGLAVTDAFF.

The chain has TRBV2 and TRBJ1-4, with D tentatively TRBD1 (6 bases). This CDR3 region has 12 residues. With 8 bases removed from V and 7 bases from J, the gap between germline ends came to 11 bases. CDR1 and CDR2 (germline): SNHLY, FYNNEI. CDR3 in DNA: TGTGCCAGCCTAGGGGGTTTTGAAAAACTGTTTTTT. It encodes CASLGGFEKLFF.

This clone was observed a single time. The V gene is TRBV28, the J gene TRBJ1-2; D possibly corresponds to TRBD1 (6 bases). V was shortened by 3 bases and J by 8 bases, with 16 bases between the two germline ends. This CDR3 is 14 amino acids long. Germline CDR1 MDHEN, CDR2 SYDVKM. CDR3 sequence: CASSFTSGARGYTF. CDR3 coding DNA: TGTGCCAGCAGTTTCACGTCAGGGGCACGGGGCTACACCTTC.

The V call is TRBV7-3, the J call TRBJ2-2, with 8 bases identical to TRBD2. The germline V gene encodes CDR1 SGHTA and CDR2 FQGTGA. The CDR3 runs to 13 residues. The V segment lost 6 bases and the J segment 4 bases; nucleotides outside the gene matches: 1. Here the CDR3 reads CASRLAGTGELFF. The DNA of the CDR3 is TGTGCCAGCAGGCTAGCGGGCACCGGGGAGCTGTTTTTT.

The chain couples TRBV3-1 (or the pseudogene TRBV3-2) to TRBJ1-4; D might be TRBD1 (6 bases). V lost 3 bases to trimming and J lost 8 bases, with 16 bases between them. Germline V lookup: CDR1 LGHDT, CDR2 YNNKEL (reference sequence). The CDR3 loop spans 15 amino acids. CDR3 bases: TGTGCCAGCAGCCATCCTGGGGGAGGGGGAGAAAAACTGTTTTTT. It translates to CASSHPGGGGEKLFF.

This rearrangement joins TRBV30 to TRBJ2-7; tentatively, D is TRBD2 (6 bases). The CDR3 is made up of 14 amino acids. CDR1 is GTSNPN and CDR2 is SVGIG in the germline V gene (reference sequence). V was shortened by 2 bases and J by 3 bases, with 14 bases between the two germline ends. The CDR3 loop reads CAWSTERALYEQYF. The CDR3 DNA reads TGTGCCTGGAGTACCGAGCGGGCTCTCTACGAGCAGTACTTC.

This chain connects TRBV7-2 to TRBJ1-5, with D uncertain. The CDR3 runs 14 residues. Germline lookup yields CDR1 SGHTA and CDR2 FQGNSA. Trimming stripped 2 bases from V and 6 bases from J, with 11 bases between. The CDR3 protein is CASSLNGLIQPQHF. In nucleotides, the CDR3 is TGTGCCAGCAGCTTAAACGGACTGATTCAGCCCCAGCATTTT.

The V gene is TRBV15, the J gene TRBJ1-5; 8 bases fit TRBD1. From germline, CDR1 is LNHNV and CDR2 YYDKDF (reference sequence). The length of the CDR3 is 17 residues. Losses at the gene ends were 5 bases for V and 0 bases for J; bases not matched to a gene: 9. The CDR3 loop is CATSSRTGPYSNQPQHF. DNA for the CDR3: TGTGCCACCAGCTCTCGGACAGGGCCCTATAGCAATCAGCCCCAGCATTTT.

V is TRBV9 and J is TRBJ2-5; 7 bases are shared with TRBD2. Trimming removed 0 bases from V and 1 base from J; junction bases left unmatched: 6. Germline V lookup: CDR1 SGDLS, CDR2 YYNGEE. The CDR3 is 16 residues long. CDR3 loop: CASSVATGGLQETQYF. The CDR3 nucleotides are TGTGCCAGCAGCGTAGCTACGGGGGGACTCCAAGAGACCCAGTACTTC.

The gene calls are TRBV6-5 and TRBJ2-1; D possibly corresponds to TRBD1 (5 bases). The germline gives CDR1 MNHEY, CDR2 SVGAGI. The CDR3 is made up of 14 amino acids. V lost 2 bases and J 5 bases, leaving 10 bases between the germline ends. CDR3 loop: CASSYLRGHNEQFF. The CDR3 DNA is TGTGCCAGCAGTTACCTTAGGGGCCACAATGAGCAGTTCTTC.

The V gene is TRBV6-5, the J gene TRBJ2-3; D unresolved. In germline, CDR1 is MNHEY, CDR2 SVGAGI. This CDR3 is 14 amino acids long. The V and J ends lost 5 bases and 4 bases respectively, with 13 bases between them. CDR3 sequence reads: CASSLRGRPDTQYF. CDR3 in DNA: TGTGCCAGCAGTCTCCGAGGAAGACCAGATACGCAGTATTTT.

The rearrangement links TRBV28 to TRBJ1-1; D may be TRBD1 (5 bases). This CDR3 contains 14 residues. V was shortened by 4 bases and J by 0 bases, with 9 bases between the two germline ends. The germline V gene has CDR1 MDHEN and CDR2 SYDVKM. The CDR3 here is CASSSDTMNTEAFF. The CDR3, as DNA: TGTGCCAGCAGTTCGGACACCATGAACACTGAAGCTTTCTTT. The variable domain in full, completed from reference TRBV28 and TRBJ1-1, reads DVKVTQSSRYLVKRTGEKVFLECVQDMDHENMFWYRQDPGLGLRLIYFSYDVKMKEKGDIPEGYSVSREKKERFSLILESASTNQTSMYLCASSSDTMNTEAFFGQGTRLTVV.

The CDR3 loop is CASSLGADQETQYF. CDR3 nucleotides: TGCGCCAGCAGCTTGGGTGCAGACCAAGAGACCCAGTACTTC. The chain has TRBV5-1 and TRBJ2-5; no firm D call. The CDR3 runs 14 residues. Germline V gene lookup returns CDR1 SGHRS and CDR2 YFSETQ. V was trimmed by 0 bases and J by 0 bases, leaving 6 bases between them.

This chain links TRBV7-2 with TRBJ2-7; D gene ambiguous. CDR1 and CDR2 from the germline V gene are SGHTA and FQGNSA. Between the trimmed V and J ends, which lost 2 bases and 4 bases, there was a span of 6 bases. CDR3 length: 12 residues. The CDR3: CASSLRGYEQYF. The CDR3 DNA sequence: TGTGCCAGCAGCTTAAGAGGTTACGAGCAGTACTTC. The full variable domain, in which reference TRBV7-2 and TRBJ2-7 provide the parts outside the CDR3, is GAGVSQSPSNKVTEKGKDVELRCDPISGHTALYWYRQSLGQGLEFLIYFQGNSAPDKSGLPSDRFSAERTGGSVSTLTIQRTQQEDSAVYLCASSLRGYEQYFGPGTRLTVT.

This clone was seen more than once but under ten times. This chain links TRBV7-6 with TRBJ2-2; a weak D match, TRBD1 (6 bases). V dropped 1 base and J dropped 5 bases, with 8 bases sitting between them. Germline lookup yields CDR1 SGHVS and CDR2 FNYEAQ. The CDR3 loop spans 14 amino acids. CDR3 protein: CASSLGGRTGELFF. The CDR3 DNA is TGTGCCAGCAGCTTAGGGGGGCGGACCGGGGAGCTGTTTTTT.

The chain combines TRBV7-6 with TRBJ2-1; 8 bases agree with TRBD2. Looked up from germline, CDR1 is SGHVS and CDR2 is FNYEAQ. The CDR3 loop spans 14 amino acids. The V and J ends lost 1 base and 10 bases, in that order; junction bases with no gene match: 6. The CDR3 spells CASSLGLAGSEQFF. The CDR3 bases are TGTGCCAGCAGCTTAGGTCTAGCGGGTTCCGAGCAGTTCTTC.